This TCR beta chain derives from a study of cytomegalovirus exposure and HLA in healthy donors. In the PCR, 60 Vbeta and 13 Jbeta primers were used. Profiled with immunoSEQ multiplex PCR; TCRdb holds only in-frame clones, not every one. In the table there are about 120,000 clones, about four fifths of which are singletons. Germline loops: CDR1 MNHNS, CDR2 SASEGT. The J segment lost 1 base and the V segment lost 4 bases, leaving 3 bases of the junction unmatched. The CDR3 has 14 residues. General observations from the study: In an earlier analysis, about 87% or about 30%: the productive usage of most TCR beta V segments.

This clone was seen only a few times. The target antigen is unknown. The clonotype comes from a woman in her forties in good health and CMV-seronegative. The sequenced sample consisted of PBMCs. The genes are TRBV6-1 and TRBJ1-1, with 7 bases lining up with TRBD1. In nucleotides, the CDR3 is TGTGCCAGCAGTGCCGGGACAGCGAACACTGAAGCTTTCTTT. Amino acid sequence: CASSAGTANTEAFF.